This T cell receptor beta chain was profiled in a study of T cell repertoires in cytomegalovirus infection (dated by TCRdb to about 2019). In terms of the full investigation: Donor HLA type was relevant to the analysis, because carriage of CMV infection together with the matching HLA type was indicated by public TCR beta signatures. Overall study results and their limits: The ex vivo response was dominated by HLA-C-restricted CMV-specific TCR beta clonotypes, which also provided the single most frequent clonotype in two of eight donors. In both this cohort and an independent roughly 400-donor cohort, the cumulative frequency of public TCR beta family members distinguished carriers of CMV infection plus the relevant HLA type.

The data were produced on an Illumina HiSeq 1500. TCRdb reprocessed the public reads (quality trimming at Q25 with fastp, clone calling with MiXCR) and kept in-frame beta chains. All rows with the same CDR3 protein become a single entry with the most common DNA and genes. In all, the sample holds 200,000 to 250,000 distinct CDR3 sequences, and approximately 24% of those were seen once. The biggest ten clones account for 18% of the sample. V ends up 3 bases short and J 4 bases short, with an unmatched junction base count of 6. The CDR3 has 15 amino acids, counting the end cysteine and phenylalanine. Just the 45-base CDR3 DNA is kept, in frame starting at base 1. CDR1 and CDR2 are drawn from the germline V gene: SNHLY, FYNNEI. This clonotype was detected a few times. Its target antigen remains unknown. Qualities for individual bases were not recorded, and no much larger clone is one base off.

The rearranged segments are TRBV2 and TRBJ2-7, and TRBD2 matches 10 of the central bases. The TCR sequence derives from a human donor in good health (CMV status not recorded). Some clones in this sample may be carry-over from other donors' samples. The sequencing input was CD8+ T cells from PBMCs. CDR3 region: CASSDASGGGYEQYF. At the DNA level, the sequence is TGTGCCAGCAGTGATGCTAGCGGGGGCGGGTACGAGCAGTACTTC.